This T cell receptor (delta chain) was captured by sequencing in a study of gamma-delta T cells after stem cell transplantation. Notes on this clone: A far larger clone is one base from this, pointing to a likely read error. Other DNA sequences from this sample encode an identical CDR3 as well.

TCRdb fed the RT-PCR reads into CATT to redo clone calling. The sample has about 710 delta-chain clones, 0.95% to 1.3% seen once. The length of the CDR3 is 18 residues. Trimming at V came to 1 base and at J to 1 base, leaving 5 bases not matched to a gene. Germline V gene sequence: CDR1 GEAIGNYY, CDR2 EKD. The rearrangement joins TRDV2 to TRDJ3, with 8 bases matching TRDD3. Sequenced input: gamma-delta T cells. This sequence was found in a human donor. It is not recorded whose cells these are; they may come from a transplant donor. In DNA form, the CDR3 reads TGTGCCTGTGACACTGCTGGGGATACTTCCTGGGACACCCGACAGATGTTTTTC. It is translated as CACDTAGDTSWDTRQMFF.